Presented here are 6 T cell receptor beta chains from one specimen sequenced in a study of OX40 agonist ivuxolimab in advanced cancers. The method was immunoSEQ multiplex PCR; TCRdb's version includes in-frame clones alone and lacks a portion of them. This sample has some 37,000 clones, with 81% found just once. Material: CD4+ or CD8+ T cells sorted from blood, obtained in a trial of the OX40 agonist ivuxolimab. Every receptor here comes from an adult with an advanced solid tumor such as melanoma, head and neck, liver or kidney cancer.

Details on this clone: One end of the junction fails to match germline, which may point to a read error. The genes are TRBV4-3 and TRBJ2-1; a possible D gene is TRBD2 (6 bases). CDR1 is LGHNA and CDR2 is YSLEER in the germline V gene. The CDR3 runs to 8 residues. As DNA, the CDR3 is TGCGCCAGCAGCCCTAGCGTCTTC. Its protein product is CASSPSVF.

The V gene is TRBV4-1, the J gene TRBJ1-2; 12 bases are shared with TRBD1. The germline gives CDR1 MGHRA, CDR2 YSYEKL. CDR3 length: 16 residues. V dropped 0 bases and J dropped 3; count of bases not matched to a gene: 2. The CDR3 DNA is TGCGCCAGCAGCCAAGATGGGACAGGGGGCTACTATGGCTACACCTTC. Protein: CASSQDGTGGYYGYTF.

This rearrangement joins TRBV7-9 to TRBJ1-2, with D maybe TRBD1 (5 bases). CDR1 and CDR2 (germline): SEHNR, FQNEAQ (reference sequence). V dropped 0 bases and J dropped 8 bases, with 13 bases sitting between them. The CDR3 has 14 amino acids. This chain's CDR3 is CASSLAGRTGGYTF. The CDR3 nucleotides read TGTGCCAGCAGCTTAGCGGGACGGACGGGGGGCTACACCTTC. Drawing the rest from reference TRBV7-9 and TRBJ1-2, the complete variable domain is DTGVSQNPRHKITKRGQNVTFRCDPISEHNRLYWYRQTLGQGPEFLTYFQNEAQLEKSRLLSDRFSAERPKGSFSTLEIQRTEQGDSAMYLCASSLAGRTGGYTFGSGTRLTVV.

This rearrangement joins TRBV27 to TRBJ1-5, with a tentative D call TRBD1 (5 bases). This CDR3 comprises 18 residues. The germline V gene encodes CDR1 MNHEY and CDR2 SMNVEV (reference sequence). The V and J ends lost 5 bases and 0 bases respectively, with 20 bases between them. This CDR3 reads CASSPRWGQTYSNQPQHF. The DNA of the CDR3 is TGTGCCAGCAGTCCCCGTTGGGGCCAAACATATAGCAATCAGCCCCAGCATTTT.

This chain uses TRBV19 with TRBJ1-2; possibly TRBD1 for D (5 bases). V was pared by 7 bases and J by 2 bases, with 14 bases between. Germline V gene lookup returns CDR1 LNHDA and CDR2 SQIVND (reference sequence). The CDR3 runs 14 residues. CDR3 loop: CASKAGPQNYGYTF. CDR3 bases: TGTGCCAGTAAAGCAGGGCCACAGAACTATGGCTACACCTTC.

The V and J genes are TRBV28 and TRBJ2-7, with TRBD2 matching over 12 bases. Trimming at V came to 4 bases and at J to 2 bases, leaving 6 bases not matched to a gene. The CDR3 spans 16 residues. The germline V gene encodes CDR1 MDHEN and CDR2 SYDVKM. CDR3 sequence: CASSSHTSGRTYEQYF. The DNA for the CDR3 is TGTGCCAGCAGTTCCCACACTAGCGGGAGGACCTACGAGCAGTACTTC.